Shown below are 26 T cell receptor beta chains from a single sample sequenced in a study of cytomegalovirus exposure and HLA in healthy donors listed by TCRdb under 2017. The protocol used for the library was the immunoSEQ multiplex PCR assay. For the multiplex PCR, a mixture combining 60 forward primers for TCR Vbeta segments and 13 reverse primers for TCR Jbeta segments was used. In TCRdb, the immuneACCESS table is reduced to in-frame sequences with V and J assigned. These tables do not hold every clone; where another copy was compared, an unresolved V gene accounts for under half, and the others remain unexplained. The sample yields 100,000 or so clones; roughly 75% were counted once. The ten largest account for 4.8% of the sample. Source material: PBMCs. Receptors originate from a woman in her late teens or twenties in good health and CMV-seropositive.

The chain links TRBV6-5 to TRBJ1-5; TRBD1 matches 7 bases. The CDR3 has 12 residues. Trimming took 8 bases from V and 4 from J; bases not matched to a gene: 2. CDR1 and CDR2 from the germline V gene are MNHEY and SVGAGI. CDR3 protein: CASQGQNQPQHF. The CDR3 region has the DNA TGTGCCAGCCAGGGACAGAATCAGCCCCAGCATTTT.

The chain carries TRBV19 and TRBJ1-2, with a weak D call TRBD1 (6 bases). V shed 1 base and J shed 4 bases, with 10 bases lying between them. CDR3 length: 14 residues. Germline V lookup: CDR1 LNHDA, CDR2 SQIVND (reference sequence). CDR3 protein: CASSIVGQFYGYTF. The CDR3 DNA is TGTGCCAGTAGTATAGTTGGACAGTTCTATGGCTACACCTTC.

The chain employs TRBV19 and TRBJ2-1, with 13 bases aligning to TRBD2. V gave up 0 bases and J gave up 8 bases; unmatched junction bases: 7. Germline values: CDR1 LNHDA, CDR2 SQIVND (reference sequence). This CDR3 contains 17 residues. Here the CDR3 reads CASSIDGLAGVEDEQFF. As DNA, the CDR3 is TGTGCCAGTAGTATAGACGGACTAGCGGGAGTAGAAGATGAGCAGTTCTTC.

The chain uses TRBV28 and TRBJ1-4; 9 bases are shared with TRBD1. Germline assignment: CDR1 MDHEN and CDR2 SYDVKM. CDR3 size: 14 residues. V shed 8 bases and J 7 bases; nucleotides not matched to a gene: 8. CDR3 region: CASSVGQGTEKLFF. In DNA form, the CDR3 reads TGTGCCAGCTCGGTGGGACAGGGTACTGAAAAACTGTTTTTT.

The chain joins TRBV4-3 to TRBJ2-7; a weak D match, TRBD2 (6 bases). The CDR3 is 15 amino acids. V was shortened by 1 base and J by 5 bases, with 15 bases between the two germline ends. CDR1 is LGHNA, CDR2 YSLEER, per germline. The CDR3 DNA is TGCGCCAGCAGCCAAGGTGGGCGGGACTTAGACGAGCAGTACTTC. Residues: CASSQGGRDLDEQYF.

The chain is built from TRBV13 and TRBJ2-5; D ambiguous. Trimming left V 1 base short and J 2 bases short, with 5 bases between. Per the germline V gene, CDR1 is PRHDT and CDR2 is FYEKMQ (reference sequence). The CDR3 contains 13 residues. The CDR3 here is CASSLEQQETQYF. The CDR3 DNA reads TGTGCCAGCAGCTTAGAACAGCAAGAGACCCAGTACTTC.

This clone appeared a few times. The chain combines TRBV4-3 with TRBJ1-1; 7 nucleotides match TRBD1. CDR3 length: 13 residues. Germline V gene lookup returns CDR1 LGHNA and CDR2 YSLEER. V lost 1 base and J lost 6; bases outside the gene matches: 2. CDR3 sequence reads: CASSQAGGPEAFF. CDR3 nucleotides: TGCGCCAGCAGCCAAGCAGGGGGACCTGAAGCTTTCTTT.

The CDR3 loop reads CASRFTHQTGANVLTF. The CDR3 bases are TGTGCCAGCAGGTTCACCCACCAGACTGGGGCCAACGTCCTGACTTTC. The genes are TRBV2 and TRBJ2-6; D gene uncertain. Germline V gene lookup returns CDR1 SNHLY and CDR2 FYNNEI. V lost 6 bases and J 2 bases, leaving 14 bases between the germline ends. The CDR3 sequence is 16 residues long.

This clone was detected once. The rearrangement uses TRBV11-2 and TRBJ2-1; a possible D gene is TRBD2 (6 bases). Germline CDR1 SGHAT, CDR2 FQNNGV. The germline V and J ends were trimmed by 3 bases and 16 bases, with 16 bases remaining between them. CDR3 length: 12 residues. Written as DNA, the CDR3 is TGTGCCAGCAGCTTTAAAGCGGGCGCGCAATTCTTC. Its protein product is CASSFKAGAQFF.

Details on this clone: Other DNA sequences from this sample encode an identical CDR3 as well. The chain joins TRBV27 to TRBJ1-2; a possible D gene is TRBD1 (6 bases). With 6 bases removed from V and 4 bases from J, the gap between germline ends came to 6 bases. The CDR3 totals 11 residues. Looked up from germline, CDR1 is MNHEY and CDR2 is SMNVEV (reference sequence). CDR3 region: CASRDSYGYTF. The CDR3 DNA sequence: TGTGCCAGCAGGGACAGCTATGGCTACACCTTC.

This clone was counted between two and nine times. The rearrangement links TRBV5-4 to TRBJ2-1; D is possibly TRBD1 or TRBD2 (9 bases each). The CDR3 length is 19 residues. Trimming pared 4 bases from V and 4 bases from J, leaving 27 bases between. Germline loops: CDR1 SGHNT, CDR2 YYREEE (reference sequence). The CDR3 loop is CASSTGQGPGLARYNEQFF. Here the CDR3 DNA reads TGTGCCAGCAGCACTGGACAGGGGCCGGGACTAGCTCGGTACAATGAGCAGTTCTTC.

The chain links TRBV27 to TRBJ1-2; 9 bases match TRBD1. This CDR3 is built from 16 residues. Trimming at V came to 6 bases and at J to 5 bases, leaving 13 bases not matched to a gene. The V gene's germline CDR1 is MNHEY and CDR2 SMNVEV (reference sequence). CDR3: CASSKLYRGRDYGYTF. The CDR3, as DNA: TGTGCCAGCAGCAAACTGTACAGGGGGCGGGATTATGGCTACACCTTC.

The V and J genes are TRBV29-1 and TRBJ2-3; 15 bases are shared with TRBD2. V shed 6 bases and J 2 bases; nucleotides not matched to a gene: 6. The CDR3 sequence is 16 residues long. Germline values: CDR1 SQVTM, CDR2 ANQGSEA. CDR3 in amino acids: CSVAGTSGRLTDTQYF. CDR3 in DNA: TGCAGCGTCGCAGGGACTAGCGGGAGGCTCACAGATACGCAGTATTTT.

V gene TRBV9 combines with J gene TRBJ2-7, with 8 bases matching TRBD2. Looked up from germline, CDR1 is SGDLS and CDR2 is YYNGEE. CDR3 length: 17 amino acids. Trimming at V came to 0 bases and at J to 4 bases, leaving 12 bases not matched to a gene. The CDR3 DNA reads TGTGCCAGCAGCGTAGATTCCGGAAGCGGGAGCGGGTACGAGCAGTACTTC. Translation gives CASSVDSGSGSGYEQYF.

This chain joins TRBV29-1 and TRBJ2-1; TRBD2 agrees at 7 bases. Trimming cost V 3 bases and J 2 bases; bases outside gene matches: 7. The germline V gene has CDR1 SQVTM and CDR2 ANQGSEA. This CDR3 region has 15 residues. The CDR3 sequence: CSVEGAGPAYNEQFF. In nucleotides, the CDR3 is TGCAGCGTTGAGGGAGCGGGACCTGCCTACAATGAGCAGTTCTTC.

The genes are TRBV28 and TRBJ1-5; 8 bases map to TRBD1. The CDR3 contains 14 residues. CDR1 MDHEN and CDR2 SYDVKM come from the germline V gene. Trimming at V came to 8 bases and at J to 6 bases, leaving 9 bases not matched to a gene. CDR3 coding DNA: TGTGCCAGCGGGGAACAGGGGGAACGTCAGCCCCAGCATTTT. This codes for CASGEQGERQPQHF.

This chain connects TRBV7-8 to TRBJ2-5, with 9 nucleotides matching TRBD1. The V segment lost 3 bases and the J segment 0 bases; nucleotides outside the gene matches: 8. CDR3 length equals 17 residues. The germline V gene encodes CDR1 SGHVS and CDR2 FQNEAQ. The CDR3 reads CASSFGTGSLNQETQYF. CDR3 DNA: TGTGCCAGCAGCTTCGGGACAGGGTCCCTAAACCAAGAGACCCAGTACTTC.

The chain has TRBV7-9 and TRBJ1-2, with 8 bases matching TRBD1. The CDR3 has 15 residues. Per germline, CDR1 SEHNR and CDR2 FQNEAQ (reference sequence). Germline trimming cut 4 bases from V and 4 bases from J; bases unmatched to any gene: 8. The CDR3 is CASSWGPGTGYGYTF. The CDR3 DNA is TGTGCCAGCAGCTGGGGGCCCGGGACAGGCTATGGCTACACCTTC.

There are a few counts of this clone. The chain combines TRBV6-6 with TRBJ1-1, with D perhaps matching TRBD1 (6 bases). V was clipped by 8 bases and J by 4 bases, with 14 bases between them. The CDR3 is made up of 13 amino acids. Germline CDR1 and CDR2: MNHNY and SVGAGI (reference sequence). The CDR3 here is CASLTPGATEAFF. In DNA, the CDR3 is TGTGCCAGCCTTACTCCAGGGGCCACTGAAGCTTTCTTT.

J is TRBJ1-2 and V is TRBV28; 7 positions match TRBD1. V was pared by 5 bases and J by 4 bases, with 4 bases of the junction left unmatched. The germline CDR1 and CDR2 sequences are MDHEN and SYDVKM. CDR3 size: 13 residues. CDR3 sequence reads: CASSAGQSYGYTF. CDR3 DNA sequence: TGTGCCAGCAGTGCGGGACAGTCCTATGGCTACACCTTC.

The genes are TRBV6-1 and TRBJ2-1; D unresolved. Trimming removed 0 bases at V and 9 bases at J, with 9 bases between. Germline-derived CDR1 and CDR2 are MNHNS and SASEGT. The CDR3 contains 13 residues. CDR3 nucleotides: TGTGCCAGCAGTGAAGCGCCGGTTATTGAGCAGTTCTTC. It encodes CASSEAPVIEQFF.

The CDR3 coding sequence is TGTGCCAGCAGCCGGACAGGGGGCCTGGAAGGCTACACCTTC. Protein sequence: CASSRTGGLEGYTF. The rearrangement links TRBV7-3 to TRBJ1-2, with 11 positions matching TRBD1. Germline assignment: CDR1 SGHTA and CDR2 FQGTGA. CDR3 length equals 14 residues. J was trimmed by 8 bases and V by 5 bases; bases with no gene match: 7.

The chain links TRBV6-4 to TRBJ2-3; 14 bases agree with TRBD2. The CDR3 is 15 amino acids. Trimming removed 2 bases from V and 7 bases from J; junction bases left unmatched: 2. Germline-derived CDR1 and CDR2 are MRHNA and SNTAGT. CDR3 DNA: TGTGCCAGCAGTGACGGGACTAGCGGGAGTTATACGCAGTATTTT. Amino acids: CASSDGTSGSYTQYF.

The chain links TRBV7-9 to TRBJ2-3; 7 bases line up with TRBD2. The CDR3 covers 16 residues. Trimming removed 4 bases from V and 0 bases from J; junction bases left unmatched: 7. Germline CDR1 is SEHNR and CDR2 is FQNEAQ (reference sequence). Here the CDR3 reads CASSWSGTLSTDTQYF. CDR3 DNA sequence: TGTGCCAGCAGCTGGAGCGGGACCCTAAGCACAGATACGCAGTATTTT.

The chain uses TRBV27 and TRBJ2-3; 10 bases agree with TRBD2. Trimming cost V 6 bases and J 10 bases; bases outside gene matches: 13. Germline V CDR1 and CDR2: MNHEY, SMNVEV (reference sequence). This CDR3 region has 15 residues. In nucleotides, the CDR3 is TGTGCCAGCAGAACTAGCGGGGCGGGCAAATTCTCGCAGTATTTT. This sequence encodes CASRTSGAGKFSQYF.

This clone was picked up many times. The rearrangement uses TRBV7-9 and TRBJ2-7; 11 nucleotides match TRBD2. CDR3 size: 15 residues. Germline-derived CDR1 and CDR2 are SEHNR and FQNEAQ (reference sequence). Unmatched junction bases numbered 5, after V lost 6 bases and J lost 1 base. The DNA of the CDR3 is TGTGCCAGCAGACCGGGACTAGCGGTATCCTACGAGCAGTACTTC. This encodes CASRPGLAVSYEQYF.